This TCR beta chain was obtained from a study of CD8+ T cells in alopecia areata. Study as a whole: Twice a day, 5 to 10 mg of oral tofacitinib was administered to treated patients.

As to treatment: oral pan-JAK inhibitor, 5-10 mg twice daily. This clone was detected only a few times. Extracted from the samples, RNA was reverse transcribed into cDNA to serve as the sequencing template. Sequenced by immunoSEQ multiplex PCR; TCRdb stores in-frame clones only, minus some. This table has approximately 220,000 clones, 35% to 40% appearing once. The V and J ends lost 7 bases and 11 bases, in that order; junction bases with no gene match: 7. This CDR3 contains 11 residues. Germline CDR1 SNHLY, CDR2 FYNNEI. The sequences come from CD4+ T cells sorted from blood, collected at approximately week 30, from a patient treated with tofacitinib. This receptor was identified in a human donor with alopecia areata. This sequence joins TRBV2 and TRBJ1-1, with 7 bases matching TRBD1. DNA of the CDR3: TGTGCCAGCATGAGACAGGGAAATGCTTTCTTT. It is translated as CASMRQGNAFF.